The clone carrying this TCR beta chain was observed a few times. Its matching antigen is unknown. These data come from a study of T-cell reconstitution after alpha-beta-depleted transplantation in children. General study results and limits: A year post-transplant, T-cell counts and diversity derived mostly from newly produced T cells.

As it was prepared, the TCRbeta library received unique molecular identifiers. A single record per CDR3 protein comes from TCRdb applying MiXCR to the PCR reads. The table includes around 300,000 distinct CDR3 sequences, more than 9% detected once. The CDR3 totals 13 residues. Looked up from germline, CDR1 is MGHDK and CDR2 is SYGVNS. Trimming stripped 2 bases from V and 2 bases from J, with 7 bases between. Specimen: peripheral blood, collected 180 days after TCRalphabeta/CD19-depleted stem cell transplant. The sequence was collected from a male patient between 2 and 10 years old who had a stem cell transplant for chronic granulomatous disease, so the T cells may come from the graft donor. V gene TRBV25-1 combines with J gene TRBJ2-7; D ambiguous. Written as DNA, the CDR3 is TGTGCCAGCAGTGAACAAAAGACCTACGAGCAGTACTTC. Its translation: CASSEQKTYEQYF.